This entry describes one T cell receptor (beta chain). This record belongs to a study of blood T cell repertoires in COVID-19. Study details: PBMCs, B-cell-depleted T cells, or T cells provided the cDNA or gDNA that made up the material.

Clones were read by immunoSEQ multiplex PCR, and TCRdb kept only the in-frame ones, dropping some. Of roughly 150,000 clones listed, about 84% were seen once; the top ten hold around 1.6%. CDR3 length: 19 residues. The germline V gene has CDR1 SEHNR and CDR2 FQNEAQ (reference sequence). V was pared by 0 bases and J by 4 bases, with 8 bases of the junction left unmatched. The rearrangement uses TRBV7-9 and TRBJ2-1; 14 nucleotides align to TRBD2. The receptor's source is a woman aged 18-30 years who had been exposed to COVID-19. Sequences were obtained from PBMCs or T cells enriched from blood (not recorded which). CDR3 in amino acids: CASSLAPGLAGGEYNEQFF. In DNA, the CDR3 is TGTGCCAGCAGCTTAGCGCCTGGACTAGCGGGAGGAGAATACAATGAGCAGTTCTTC.